This T cell receptor (beta chain) appears in the sequencing data of a study of blood T cell repertoires in COVID-19. In the study overall: Both acute and convalescent COVID-19 samples were obtained from the United States, Italy and Spain.

The repertoire was sequenced with immunoSEQ multiplex PCR; TCRdb's copy has only in-frame clones and lacks some. The sample shows 100,000 to 110,000 clones, 70% to 90% of them seen only once. Trimming pared 4 bases from V and 0 bases from J, leaving 13 bases between. Germline CDR1 and CDR2: SGHRS and YFSETQ. The CDR3 has 15 amino acids. This sequence was found in a man in his forties or fifties with active or convalescent COVID-19. V and J are TRBV5-1 and TRBJ1-1; D is unclear. Sequenced: peripheral blood. In DNA, the CDR3 is TGCGCCAGCAGCGAGTTTCAGACTGTGAACACTGAAGCTTTCTTT. Amino acid sequence: CASSEFQTVNTEAFF. The full variable domain, with the rest looked up from reference TRBV5-1 and TRBJ1-1, is KAGVTQTPRYLIKTRGQQVTLSCSPISGHRSVSWYQQTPGQGLQFLFEYFSETQRNKGNFPGRFSGRQFSNSRSEMNVSTLELGDSALYLCASSEFQTVNTEAFFGQGTRLTVV.